The 15 T cell receptor beta chains listed next were all sequenced from one sample in a study of identical twins. Each CDR3 protein gets one entry after TCRdb re-called the 5' RACE reads with MiXCR. Of about 520,000 distinct CDR3 sequences in the sample, less than 25% were seen once. The sample was also linked to a second study, of T cells expressing NK-cell markers.

Source material: CD4+ T cells sorted from blood. These receptors all come from a woman aged 18-29 years in good health.

The V call is TRBV6-5, the J call TRBJ2-6; 9 nucleotides agree with TRBD1. This CDR3 is 18 amino acids long. J gave up 1 base and V 2 bases, and 6 bases lay outside the gene matches. Germline CDR1 MNHEY, CDR2 SVGAGI. The CDR3 loop reads CASSYAGQGRSGANVLTF. CDR3 bases: TGTGCCAGCAGTTACGCAGGACAGGGGAGGTCTGGGGCCAACGTCCTGACTTTC.

This rearrangement joins TRBV5-1 to TRBJ2-1; D could derive from TRBD1 or TRBD2 (5 bases each). The germline V gene encodes CDR1 SGHRS and CDR2 YFSETQ. Trimming took off 6 bases at V and 6 bases at J, with 13 bases between the two ends. This CDR3 has 13 amino acids. CDR3 sequence (DNA): TGCGCCAGCACGGGGCCCCCGGGCAATGAGCAGTTCTTC. Amino acids: CASTGPPGNEQFF.

This clonotype has only a few counts. CDR3 loop: CSALGQGNTGELFF. The CDR3 DNA reads TGCAGTGCTCTCGGACAGGGGAACACCGGGGAGCTGTTTTTT. V gene TRBV20-1 combines with J gene TRBJ2-2; 8 bases agree with TRBD1. Trimming cost V 5 bases and J 1 base; bases outside gene matches: 3. Germline assignment: CDR1 DFQATT and CDR2 SNEGSKA (reference sequence). This CDR3 contains 14 residues.

V and J are TRBV28 and TRBJ2-7, with 10 bases fitting TRBD1. Germline trimming cut 6 bases from V and 2 bases from J; bases unmatched to any gene: 7. The CDR3 runs to 15 residues. CDR1 and CDR2 (germline): MDHEN, SYDVKM. In DNA, the CDR3 is TGTGCCAGCAGACGGCCGGGACAGGGGACCTACGAGCAGTACTTC. Translating it yields CASRRPGQGTYEQYF.

The rearrangement links TRBV20-1 to TRBJ1-6; 7 bases fit TRBD1. Germline V lookup: CDR1 DFQATT, CDR2 SNEGSKA (reference sequence). This CDR3 spans 12 amino acids. Unmatched junction bases numbered 8, after V lost 4 bases and J lost 14 bases. CDR3 loop: CSATRQGQSLHF. The CDR3 DNA reads TGCAGTGCTACCAGACAGGGTCAATCCCTCCACTTT.

This chain uses TRBV20-1 with TRBJ1-1, with D maybe TRBD1 (5 bases). Germline values: CDR1 DFQATT, CDR2 SNEGSKA (reference sequence). The CDR3 runs 13 residues. V lost 5 bases to trimming and J lost 0 bases, with 10 bases between them. The CDR3 sequence: CSAGPDMNTEAFF. The CDR3, as DNA: TGCAGTGCTGGCCCGGACATGAACACTGAAGCTTTCTTT.

This chain joins TRBV3-1 and TRBJ2-3; 10 positions match TRBD2. Germline V gene lookup returns CDR1 LGHDT and CDR2 YNNKEL (reference sequence). V lost 2 bases and J lost 4; bases outside the gene matches: 3. This CDR3 spans 15 amino acids. The CDR3 nucleotides are TGTGCCAGCAGCCAACTAGCGGGAGTCGCAGATACGCAGTATTTT. Amino acid sequence: CASSQLAGVADTQYF.

This clonotype was recorded a few times. This sequence joins TRBV5-6 and TRBJ1-2; D perhaps matches TRBD1 (5 bases). The CDR3 spans 15 residues. V was clipped by 4 bases and J by 4 bases, with 17 bases between them. Germline V CDR1 and CDR2: SGHDT, YYEEEE. The CDR3 region has the DNA TGTGCCAGCAGCAGATGGACACTTAAAACCTATGGCTACACCTTC. This translates into CASSRWTLKTYGYTF.

The J gene is TRBJ1-1, the V gene TRBV7-8; D is ambiguous. The CDR3 is made up of 13 amino acids. V dropped 10 bases and J dropped 1 base, with 13 bases sitting between them. Germline CDR1 is SGHVS and CDR2 is FQNEAQ. CDR3 loop: CAIRVVSNTEAFF. In DNA, the CDR3 is TGTGCCATACGGGTAGTGTCGAACACTGAAGCTTTCTTT.

The V call is TRBV7-3, the J call TRBJ1-1; the D gene is possibly TRBD1 (5 bases). V gave up 5 bases and J gave up 3 bases, with 10 bases separating them. The CDR3 length is 13 residues. Germline CDR1 is SGHTA and CDR2 is FQGTGA. CDR3 in DNA: TGTGCCAGCAGCCGGGACCGAGACACTGAAGCTTTCTTT. This codes for CASSRDRDTEAFF.

The CDR3: CASSVSGDTPYNEQFF. The CDR3 DNA sequence: TGCGCCAGCAGTGTTAGCGGGGATACCCCCTACAATGAGCAGTTCTTC. The chain combines TRBV10-2 with TRBJ2-1; 8 bases fit TRBD2. Germline CDR1 and CDR2: WSHSY and SAAADI. CDR3 length: 16 residues. Losses at the gene ends were 4 bases for V and 2 bases for J; bases not matched to a gene: 7.

This clonotype has ten or more counts. The J gene is TRBJ2-5, the V gene TRBV29-1; D ambiguous. The CDR3 runs to 14 residues. Looked up from germline, CDR1 is SQVTM and CDR2 is ANQGSEA. Trimming left V 0 bases short and J 3 bases short, with 11 bases between. The CDR3 is CSVEDRQREETQYF. CDR3 bases: TGCAGCGTTGAAGATCGCCAGCGAGAAGAGACCCAGTACTTC.

This sequence joins TRBV6-5 and TRBJ1-6; D remains ambiguous. From germline, CDR1 is MNHEY and CDR2 SVGAGI. V was pared by 2 bases and J by 9 bases, with 11 bases between. The CDR3 runs to 14 residues. CDR3 bases: TGTGCCAGCAGTTACGACGGCAATCCTTCACCCCTCCACTTT. Translated: CASSYDGNPSPLHF.

This clonotype was counted between two and nine times. The chain is built from TRBV24-1 and TRBJ2-5; D is unresolved. The germline V gene has CDR1 KGHDR and CDR2 SFDVKD. The CDR3 has 12 amino acids. Between the trimmed V and J ends, which lost 2 bases and 5 bases, there was a span of 5 bases. The CDR3, as DNA: TGTGCCACCAGTGATTCGAGGGAGACCCAGTACTTC. Encoded protein: CATSDSRETQYF.

The chain employs TRBV29-1 and TRBJ1-1; D call uncertain. V shed 7 bases and J shed 5 bases, with 11 bases lying between them. CDR1 is SQVTM and CDR2 is ANQGSEA in the germline V gene. CDR3 length equals 11 residues. CDR3 DNA: TGCAGCGGGGTTCGGGGAACTGAAGCTTTCTTT. It codes for CSGVRGTEAFF.